Each of the 7 T cell receptor beta chains below was sequenced from the same sample in a study of T cells after posttransplantation cyclophosphamide. Data came from immunoSEQ multiplex PCR; TCRdb stores just in-frame clones and leaves some out. Of about 3,800 clones listed, 90% to 95% were seen once; the top ten hold over 0.55%. Sequencing used naive CD4+ T cells sorted from PBMCs. The receptors come from a man aged 45-65 years.

V usage is TRBV2 and J usage is TRBJ2-3; D is perhaps TRBD2 (5 bases). Germline CDR1 is SNHLY and CDR2 is FYNNEI. Trimming stripped 9 bases from V and 7 bases from J, with 17 bases between. The CDR3 is 13 amino acids. CDR3 loop: CASFRLARNTQYF. DNA of the CDR3: TGTGCCAGTTTTCGGCTAGCAAGGAATACGCAGTATTTT.

CDR3 coding DNA: TGCGCCAGCAGCCAAGATCGGCCTAACGTACAGGGGTCATCCTACGAGCAGTACTTC. Its translation: CASSQDRPNVQGSSYEQYF. V usage is TRBV4-1 and J usage is TRBJ2-7, with 7 bases aligning to TRBD1. This CDR3 region has 19 residues. Germline V gene data show CDR1 as MGHRA and CDR2 as YSYEKL. Germline trimming cut 0 bases from V and 1 base from J; bases unmatched to any gene: 15.

This clone has a handful of counts. This chain connects TRBV19 to TRBJ1-3; D might be TRBD1 (6 bases). Germline V gene sequence: CDR1 LNHDA, CDR2 SQIVND (reference sequence). The V end lost 5 bases, the J end lost 2 bases, and 10 bases lay between the germline ends. This CDR3 is built from 14 residues. CDR3 residues: CASSLTGTGNTIYF. Here the CDR3 DNA reads TGTGCCAGTAGTCTCACAGGGACTGGAAACACCATATATTTT.

The chain joins TRBV5-1 to TRBJ2-7; no reliable D call. V lost 6 bases, J lost 4 bases, and 14 bases lay in between. Germline V gene sequence: CDR1 SGHRS, CDR2 YFSETQ. This CDR3 has 13 amino acids. CDR3 in DNA: TGCGCCAGCAAACTCGAACCGGGTTACGAGCAGTACTTC. As protein: CASKLEPGYEQYF. The complete variable domain, with remaining parts taken from reference TRBV5-1 and TRBJ2-7, reads KAGVTQTPRYLIKTRGQQVTLSCSPISGHRSVSWYQQTPGQGLQFLFEYFSETQRNKGNFPGRFSGRQFSNSRSEMNVSTLELGDSALYLCASKLEPGYEQYFGPGTRLTVT.

V usage is TRBV19 and J usage is TRBJ2-3; D is possibly TRBD1 (5 bases). Trimming took off 1 base at V and 0 bases at J, with 8 bases between the two ends. CDR1 and CDR2 from the germline V gene are LNHDA and SQIVND (reference sequence). CDR3 length: 15 amino acids. The CDR3 loop reads CASSIGSGSTDTQYF. In DNA form, the CDR3 reads TGTGCCAGTAGTATAGGGTCAGGGAGCACAGATACGCAGTATTTT.

The chain links TRBV5-3 to TRBJ2-5; TRBD2 matches at 9 bases. TRBV5-3 is placed among ORFs of uncertain function. This CDR3 contains 16 residues. Trimming at V came to 5 bases and at J to 5 bases, leaving 13 bases not matched to a gene. Here the CDR3 DNA reads TGTGCCAGAAGGTTAAGCGGGGGGTTCTACTGGGAGACCCAGTACTTC. Translated, it gives CARRLSGGFYWETQYF.

This clone has only one observation. The rearrangement links TRBV30 to TRBJ2-7; 12 bases fit TRBD1. The CDR3 is 14 amino acids. The J segment lost 5 bases and the V segment lost 6 bases, leaving 8 bases of the junction unmatched. CDR1 GTSNPN and CDR2 SVGIG come from the germline V gene (reference sequence). CDR3 residues: CACFYRDRGHEQYF. CDR3 sequence (DNA): TGTGCCTGCTTCTACCGGGACAGGGGGCACGAGCAGTACTTC.